A selection of T cell receptor beta chains follows, all from one sample in a study of technical replicates of blood from several donors. Libraries were prepared by immunoSEQ multiplex PCR; TCRdb keeps only in-frame clonotypes and omits some of them. This table has tens of thousands of clones, roughly 96% appearing once. The sequenced sample consisted of T cells isolated from PBMCs. These receptor sequences come from a human donor in good health. Both conserved end residues are part of each CDR3. A D gene is named only where the DNA matches it firmly. Rows may omit the clone size; those that give it use once, few, many or a size class.

TRBJ1-1 | TRBV28 | - | - | CASYSPREGNTEAFF | TGTGCCAGTTACTCCCCCAGGGAAGGGAACACTGAAGCTTTCTTT
TRBJ1-5 | TRBV11-1 | - | - | CASSLTGTDQPQHF | TGTGCCAGCAGCTTGACAGGTACAGATCAGCCCCAGCATTTT
TRBJ2-3 | TRBV5-1 | - | - | CASSLAGLLSTDTQYF | TGCGCCAGCAGCTTGGCCGGACTCTTATCTACAGATACGCAGTATTTT
TRBJ2-7 | TRBV7-7 | TRBD2 | once | CASSPRTGLVGEQYF | TGTGCCAGCAGCCCACGTACGGGACTAGTTGGCGAGCAGTACTTC
TRBJ2-5 | TRBV7-6 | - | - | CASSSDPREETQYF | TGTGCCAGCAGCTCCGACCCGAGGGAAGAGACCCAGTACTTC
TRBJ2-5 | TRBV11-3 | TRBD1 | - | CASSLGGPGGRETQYF | TGTGCCAGCAGCTTAGGTGGGCCAGGGGGCAGAGAGACCCAGTACTTC
TRBJ1-5 | TRBV9 | TRBD1 | - | CASSETGGNQPQHF | TGTGCCAGCAGCGAGACAGGGGGCAATCAGCCCCAGCATTTT
TRBJ2-7 | TRBV2 | - | - | CASEFRFREQYF | TGTGCCAGCGAGTTCCGATTTCGCGAGCAGTACTTC
TRBJ2-1 | TRBV9 | TRBD2 | - | CASSVALAEHNEQFF | TGTGCCAGCAGCGTAGCTCTAGCGGAGCACAATGAGCAGTTCTTC
TRBJ2-4 | TRBV13 | - | once | CASSLGVGLKSKNIQYF | TGTGCCAGCAGCTTAGGAGTGGGCCTTAAGTCCAAAAACATTCAGTACTTC
TRBJ1-1 | TRBV20-1 | TRBD1 | - | CSASLDRVAFF | TGCAGTGCTTCTTTGGACAGGGTTGCTTTCTTT
TRBJ2-7 | TRBV19 | - | - | CASSLKADNYEQYF | TGTGCCAGTAGTCTGAAAGCGGATAACTACGAGCAGTACTTC
TRBJ2-6 | TRBV19 | - | - | CASTNYRAGANVLTF | TGTGCCAGTACTAACTACAGGGCTGGGGCCAACGTCCTGACTTTC
TRBJ1-5 | TRBV30 | TRBD1 | - | CAWSLPDRGYQPQHF | TGTGCCTGGAGCCTGCCGGACAGGGGATATCAGCCCCAGCATTTT
TRBJ2-7 | TRBV6-5 | TRBD2 | - | CASSYARDYYEQYF | TGTGCCAGCAGTTACGCTCGGGACTACTACGAGCAGTACTTC
TRBJ1-5 | TRBV4-1 | TRBD1 | - | CASSQVNRGSNQPQHF | TGCGCCAGCAGCCAAGTTAACAGGGGAAGCAATCAGCCCCAGCATTTT
TRBJ2-1 | TRBV30 | - | - | CAWNEASTDYNEQFF | TGTGCCTGGAATGAGGCGTCGACGGACTACAATGAGCAGTTCTTC
TRBJ2-7 | TRBV19 | - | - | CASSINLGLRQYF | TGTGCCAGTAGTATCAACCTCGGTTTACGGCAGTACTTC
TRBJ1-5 | TRBV6-1 | TRBD1 | - | CASRFDRVEGQPQHF | TGTGCCAGCAGATTCGACAGGGTGGAGGGTCAGCCCCAGCATTTT
TRBJ1-2 | TRBV19 | - | - | CASSIQGDYGYTF | TGTGCCAGTAGTATACAAGGGGACTATGGCTACACCTTC
TRBJ1-2 | TRBV7-2 | - | - | CASSLTGYGYTF | TGTGCCAGCAGCTTAACAGGCTATGGCTACACCTTC
TRBJ1-2 | TRBV7-3 | - | once | CASSLAQGSDYTF | TGTGCCAGCAGCTTAGCACAGGGAAGTGACTACACCTTC
TRBJ1-5 | TRBV2 | - | - | CASTDRTQYQPQHF | TGTGCCAGCACCGACAGGACCCAGTATCAGCCCCAGCATTTT
TRBJ2-5 | TRBV27 | TRBD1 | few | CASSSPWTGGVGTQYF | TGTGCCAGCAGTTCCCCCTGGACAGGGGGCGTCGGGACCCAGTACTTC
TRBJ2-2 | TRBV27 | - | - | CASSFRGTGELFF | TGTGCCAGCAGTTTTAGGGGAACCGGGGAGCTGTTTTTT
TRBJ2-1 | TRBV11-3 | - | - | CASSYSGASSYNEQFF | TGTGCCAGCAGCTACTCGGGAGCGAGCTCCTACAATGAGCAGTTCTTC
TRBJ2-7 | TRBV6-1 | - | - | CASSELVAASEYF | TGTGCCAGCAGTGAACTGGTGGCGGCGTCGGAGTACTTC
TRBJ2-7 | TRBV5-6 | TRBD2 | - | CASSLTSGSYEQYF | TGTGCCAGCAGCTTGACTAGCGGATCCTACGAGCAGTACTTC
TRBJ2-3 | TRBV6-5 | TRBD1 | - | CASSYSGGTGTDTQYF | TGTGCCAGCAGTTACTCTGGCGGGACAGGAACAGATACGCAGTATTTT
TRBJ2-5 | TRBV7-3 | TRBD2 | - | CASSLRLAGVETQYF | TGTGCCAGCAGCTTAAGGCTAGCGGGAGTAGAGACCCAGTACTTC
TRBJ2-7 | TRBV6-5 | - | - | CASSYGREQYF | TGTGCCAGCAGTTACGGCAGGGAGCAGTACTTC
TRBJ2-7 | TRBV6-6 | - | - | CASSGDRTSYEQYF | TGTGCCAGCAGTGGCGACAGGACCTCCTACGAGCAGTACTTC
TRBJ2-7 | TRBV19 | TRBD2 | once | CASTTAGAPEQYF | TGTGCCAGTACTACGGCGGGAGCCCCTGAGCAGTACTTC
TRBJ2-7 | TRBV11-2 | - | - | CASSLALQGVSYEQYF | TGTGCCAGCAGCTTAGCCCTACAGGGTGTATCCTACGAGCAGTACTTC
TRBJ2-5 | TRBV9 | TRBD2 | - | CASSVGAGGPETQYF | TGTGCCAGCAGCGTAGGGGCGGGAGGGCCAGAGACCCAGTACTTC
TRBJ2-7 | TRBV29-1 | TRBD1 | few | CSVGSGTGVEEQYF | TGCAGCGTTGGTTCCGGGACAGGGGTAGAGGAGCAGTACTTC
TRBJ2-3 | TRBV7-2 | TRBD2 | - | CASSAGLVSTDTQYF | TGTGCCAGCAGCGCAGGACTAGTGAGCACAGATACGCAGTATTTT
TRBJ2-7 | TRBV7-6 | TRBD1 | - | CASSPIEGQGPYEQYF | TGTGCCAGCAGCCCGATCGAGGGACAGGGCCCCTACGAGCAGTACTTC
TRBJ1-1 | TRBV19 | - | - | CASSLSTGTEAFF | TGTGCCAGTAGTCTATCGACAGGCACTGAAGCTTTCTTT
TRBJ2-7 | TRBV6-7 | TRBD2 | - | CASSYSCSSGIYEQYF | TGTGCCAGCAGTTACTCTTGTTCTAGCGGGATTTACGAGCAGTACTTC
TRBJ1-1 | TRBV4-3 | - | - | CASSHSGVKNTEAFF | TGCGCCAGCAGCCATTCCGGGGTCAAGAACACTGAAGCTTTCTTT
TRBJ1-2 | TRBV29-1 | TRBD1 | - | CSVVVTGLDYGYTF | TGCAGCGTTGTGGTGACAGGGTTAGACTATGGCTACACCTTC
TRBJ1-5 | TRBV4-3 | - | - | CASSQDLTPLSNQPQHF | TGCGCCAGCAGCCAAGATCTAACCCCTCTTAGCAATCAGCCCCAGCATTTT